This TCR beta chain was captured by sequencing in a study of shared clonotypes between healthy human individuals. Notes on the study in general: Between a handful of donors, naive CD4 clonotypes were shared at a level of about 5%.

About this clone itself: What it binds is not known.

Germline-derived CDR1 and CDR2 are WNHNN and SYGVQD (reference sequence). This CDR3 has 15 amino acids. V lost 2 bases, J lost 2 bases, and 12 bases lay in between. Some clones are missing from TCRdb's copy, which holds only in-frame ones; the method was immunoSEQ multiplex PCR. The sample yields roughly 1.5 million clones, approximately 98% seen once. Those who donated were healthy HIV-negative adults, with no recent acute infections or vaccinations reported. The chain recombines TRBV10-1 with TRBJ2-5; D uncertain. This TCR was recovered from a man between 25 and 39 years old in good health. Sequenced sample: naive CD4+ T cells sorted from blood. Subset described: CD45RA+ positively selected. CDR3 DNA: TGCGCCAGCAGTGAGGGGCGGAACTTACAAGAGACCCAGTACTTC. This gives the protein CASSEGRNLQETQYF.